These T cell receptor beta chains were read from a single sample in a study of yellow fever vaccine responses in identical twins. TCRdb ran MiXCR on the RT-PCR reads and lists one entry per CDR3 protein. Of around 7,700 distinct CDR3 sequences listed, around 84% are singletons. Specimen: T cells from blood (PBMCs), unsorted or a sorted subset (not recorded which), collected before or after yellow fever vaccination (not recorded which). Every receptor here comes from a woman in her late teens or twenties who received the yellow fever vaccine. Each CDR3 is given with its conserved first and last residue. D genes are given only for firm matches. Some rows mark clone size as missing; the rest say once, few, many or name a class of expanded clone.

len	d_gene	v_gene	j_gene	abundance	CDR3aa	CDR3nt
12	.	TRBV7-1	TRBJ2-7	.	CASSSFEGEQYF	TGTGCCAGCAGCTCATTTGAGGGGGAGCAGTACTTC
15	.	TRBV2	TRBJ1-1	.	CASSVRHQRNTEAFF	TGTGCCAGCAGTGTCAGACACCAGAGGAACACTGAAGCTTTCTTT
12	.	TRBV27	TRBJ1-1	once	CASSLKGYYAFF	TGTGCCAGCAGTTTAAAGGGGTATTACGCTTTCTTT
15	TRBD1	TRBV2	TRBJ1-5	.	CASSVTGTGNQPQHF	TGTGCCAGCAGCGTCACCGGGACAGGGAATCAGCCCCAGCATTTT
17	TRBD2	TRBV6-2/TRBV6-3	TRBJ2-2	.	CASSYRGLATSTGELFF	TGTGCCAGCAGTTACCGAGGACTAGCAACGTCCACCGGGGAGCTGTTTTTT
16	TRBD1	TRBV2	TRBJ1-5	few	CASRAGTGAVSQPQHF	TGTGCCAGCAGAGCCGGGACAGGGGCCGTGAGTCAGCCCCAGCATTTT
12	.	TRBV5-5	TRBJ2-7	few	CASSRDFYEQYF	TGTGCCAGCAGCAGGGACTTCTACGAGCAGTACTTC
15	.	TRBV13	TRBJ2-1	.	CASSLGVIQVNEQFF	TGTGCCAGCAGCTTAGGTGTGATACAAGTCAATGAGCAGTTCTTC
13	TRBD1	TRBV29-1	TRBJ2-4	.	CSVEGQGLDIQYF	TGCAGCGTTGAGGGACAGGGTCTAGACATTCAGTACTTC
14	.	TRBV15	TRBJ1-1	.	CATSRDMGVTEAFF	TGTGCCACCAGCAGAGATATGGGGGTGACTGAAGCTTTCTTT
15	TRBD2	TRBV11-2	TRBJ2-1	.	CASSLDGRANNEQFF	TGTGCCAGCAGCTTAGATGGGAGGGCCAACAATGAGCAGTTCTTC
15	.	TRBV9	TRBJ2-7	.	CASSRGVGSSGEQYF	TGTGCCAGCAGCCGCGGCGTAGGTAGCTCAGGCGAGCAGTACTTC
12	.	TRBV20-1	TRBJ1-1	.	CSAREGPTEAFF	TGCAGTGCTAGGGAGGGCCCAACTGAAGCTTTCTTT
14	.	TRBV10-3	TRBJ1-3	once	CATTPVFSGNTIYF	TGTGCCACCACCCCGGTCTTCTCTGGAAACACCATATATTTT
12	.	TRBV28	TRBJ2-7	.	CASSPRDNKRYF	TGTGCCAGCAGTCCACGGGACAACAAAAGGTACTTC
13	TRBD1	TRBV29-1	TRBJ1-1	.	CSVRQGSNTEAFF	TGCAGCGTGCGACAGGGGTCGAACACTGAAGCTTTCTTT
15	.	TRBV18	TRBJ2-1	.	CASSPLGAGGNEQFF	TGTGCCAGCTCACCACTAGGGGCCGGGGGAAATGAGCAGTTCTTC
15	.	TRBV11-3	TRBJ1-5	.	CASSLVMANYQPQHF	TGTGCCAGCAGCTTAGTTATGGCAAATTATCAGCCCCAGCATTTT
12	.	TRBV20-1	TRBJ2-7	.	CSASLQAGEQYF	TGCAGTGCCTCTCTCCAGGCTGGGGAGCAGTACTTC
16	TRBD2	TRBV14	TRBJ2-1	.	CASSQDQGLADNEQFF	TGTGCCAGCAGCCAAGATCAGGGACTAGCGGACAATGAGCAGTTCTTC
13	.	TRBV6-6	TRBJ2-7	.	CASSPRESYEQYF	TGTGCCAGCAGTCCCCGGGAGTCCTACGAGCAGTACTTC
12	.	TRBV20-1	TRBJ2-7	.	CSARDTSYEQYF	TGCAGTGCTAGGGACACCTCCTACGAGCAGTACTTC
13	.	TRBV7-3	TRBJ2-7	.	CASSAFRGGEQYF	TGTGCCAGCAGCGCCTTCAGGGGTGGCGAGCAGTACTTC
16	.	TRBV2	TRBJ2-7	once	CASTTLGTRFSYEQYF	TGTGCCAGCACCACCCTCGGGACACGCTTCTCCTACGAGCAGTACTTC
15	.	TRBV24-1	TRBJ2-2	once	CATSDSGLNTGELFF	TGTGCCACCAGTGACTCGGGACTTAACACCGGGGAGCTGTTTTTT
12	.	TRBV29-1	TRBJ2-1	.	CSKITGVGEQFF	TGCAGCAAAATTACCGGGGTGGGTGAGCAGTTCTTC
13	.	TRBV7-6	TRBJ1-5	.	CASSLGPGQPQHF	TGTGCCAGCAGCTTAGGGCCGGGACAGCCCCAGCATTTT
14	.	TRBV10-3	TRBJ2-1	.	CAISELQGSNEQFF	TGTGCCATCAGTGAGTTACAGGGAAGCAATGAGCAGTTCTTC
14	TRBD2	TRBV10-3	TRBJ2-1	.	CAIRRLAAYNEQFF	TGTGCCATCCGGCGGCTAGCGGCATACAATGAGCAGTTCTTC
15	.	TRBV12-2	TRBJ2-1	.	CASRPKQSSYNEQFF	TGTGCAAGTCGCCCGAAGCAGAGCTCCTACAATGAGCAGTTCTTC
15	.	TRBV18	TRBJ2-3	.	CASSPPGPSTDTQYF	TGTGCCAGCTCACCACCAGGGCCTAGCACAGATACGCAGTATTTT
15	TRBD1	TRBV28	TRBJ2-5	once	CASSVTGQGSETQYF	TGTGCCAGCAGTGTGACGGGACAGGGCAGTGAGACCCAGTACTTC
16	.	TRBV12-3/TRBV12-4	TRBJ1-2	few	CASSRTDPSLNYGYTF	TGTGCCAGCAGTCGGACAGACCCAAGCCTTAACTATGGCTACACCTTC
12	.	TRBV10-2	TRBJ2-7	.	CASRDPSYEQYF	TGCGCCAGCAGAGATCCTTCCTACGAGCAGTACTTC
11	.	TRBV23-1	TRBJ2-5	.	CAGPPEETQYF	TGCGCCGGCCCACCCGAAGAGACCCAGTACTTC
15	.	TRBV4-3	TRBJ1-1	.	CASSQVGMMNTEAFF	TGCGCCAGCAGCCAAGTGGGTATGATGAACACTGAAGCTTTCTTT
14	.	TRBV29-1	TRBJ2-7	.	CSVMDGGEFYEQYF	TGCAGCGTTATGGACGGGGGAGAATTCTACGAGCAGTACTTC
15	.	TRBV11-1	TRBJ2-4	.	CASSSWTETKNIQYF	TGTGCCAGCAGCTCCTGGACCGAAACCAAAAACATTCAGTACTTC
13	.	TRBV29-1	TRBJ2-1	.	CSVLGAGDNEQFF	TGCAGCGTTCTGGGGGCCGGAGACAATGAGCAGTTCTTC
14	TRBD1	TRBV2	TRBJ2-5	few	CASSLGQGGETQYF	TGTGCCAGCAGTCTAGGACAGGGAGGAGAGACCCAGTACTTC
16	.	TRBV4-1	TRBJ1-2	.	CASGAPGTSGSYGYTF	TGCGCCAGCGGTGCCCCCGGGACGTCTGGTTCTTATGGCTACACCTTC
14	TRBD1	TRBV13	TRBJ2-7	.	CASRLQGLPYEQYF	TGTGCCAGCAGGCTACAGGGGCTCCCCTACGAGCAGTACTTC
15	.	TRBV20-1	TRBJ2-3	.	CSAPTRGPSTDTQYF	TGCAGTGCTCCTACCAGGGGTCCTAGCACAGATACGCAGTATTTT
15	.	TRBV15	TRBJ1-2	.	CATSRDRLERDGYTF	TGTGCCACCAGCAGAGACCGCCTTGAGAGAGATGGCTACACCTTC
16	.	TRBV20-1	TRBJ1-3	.	CSASVSSLSSGNTIYF	TGCAGTGCTAGTGTCTCATCGCTTAGCTCTGGAAACACCATATATTTT
15	.	TRBV29-1	TRBJ2-7	.	CSVESPSRVPYEQYF	TGCAGCGTTGAGTCCCCCAGCAGAGTTCCCTACGAGCAGTACTTC
14	TRBD1	TRBV13	TRBJ2-5	.	CASTPDRGRETQYF	TGTGCCAGCACCCCGGACAGGGGGAGGGAGACCCAGTACTTC
17	.	TRBV4-3	TRBJ2-2	.	CASSQAVARPNTGELFF	TGCGCCAGCAGCCAAGCCGTGGCACGTCCGAACACCGGGGAGCTGTTTTTT
14	TRBD1	TRBV28	TRBJ1-1	.	CASSLLTGGTEAFF	TGTGCCAGCAGTTTACTCACAGGGGGCACTGAAGCTTTCTTT
10	.	TRBV28	TRBJ2-7	.	CASSIYEQYF	TGTGCCAGCAGTATTTACGAGCAGTACTTC
13	TRBD1	TRBV2	TRBJ2-2	once	CASADQGAGELFF	TGTGCCAGCGCCGACCAGGGGGCCGGGGAGCTGTTTTTT
15	TRBD1	TRBV5-4	TRBJ2-5	.	CASSLGDRGRKTQYF	TGTGCCAGCAGCTTGGGGGACAGGGGGAGGAAGACCCAGTACTTC
13	TRBD2	TRBV7-2	TRBJ2-7	.	CASSIGLAGEQYF	TGTGCCAGCAGCATTGGACTAGCGGGCGAGCAGTACTTC
14	.	TRBV29-1	TRBJ2-5	.	CSVDFSGFQETQYF	TGCAGCGTTGATTTTTCGGGCTTCCAAGAGACCCAGTACTTC
17	.	TRBV11-3	TRBJ2-1	.	CASNLPKTGTLYNEQFF	TGTGCCAGCAACTTACCAAAAACCGGGACACTGTACAATGAGCAGTTCTTC
12	.	TRBV29-1	TRBJ2-3	.	CSALEHTDTQYF	TGCAGCGCGTTAGAACACACAGATACGCAGTATTTT